Listed here are 15 T cell receptor beta chains from one sample, sequenced in a study of T-cell memory formation after mild COVID-19 (dated by TCRdb to the early 2020s). Libraries came from 5' RACE. TCRdb records Illumina NovaSeq 6000 as the sequencer. In-frame beta chains were kept once TCRdb had trimmed the public reads at Q25 with fastp and called clones with MiXCR. For every CDR3 protein sequence, its rows merge into one entry that carries the most common genes and DNA. This sample holds about 190,000 distinct CDR3 sequences; around 17% were observed only once. The top ten constitute approximately 2.4% of the sample. What was sequenced was PBMCs or a T cell subset sorted from them (not recorded which). The receptor set was obtained from an adult woman who had mild COVID-19 (a few samples of this study predate the infection). The sample titles of this study are shuffled in the database, so cell type and time point are left out; the donor was told from shared clones.

The gene calls are TRBV5-1 and TRBJ2-5; 10 nucleotides align to TRBD2. The germline gives CDR1 SGHRS, CDR2 YFSETQ. The CDR3 is made up of 15 amino acids. After removal of 3 bases from V and 7 bases from J, the junction contained 9 bases not matched to a gene. The CDR3: CASSSSSGSARTQYF. The CDR3 bases are TGCGCCAGCAGCTCCTCTAGCGGGAGCGCCAGGACCCAGTACTTC.

J is TRBJ1-1 and V is TRBV2, with 8 bases that match TRBD1. The V gene's germline CDR1 is SNHLY and CDR2 FYNNEI. The CDR3 runs to 17 residues. V lost 5 bases to trimming and J lost 6 bases; unmatched junction nucleotides: 17. CDR3 bases: TGTGCCAGCAGTTCTGGACAGGGAAGGGGGGGACGCCCTGAAGCTTTCTTT. Its protein product is CASSSGQGRGGRPEAFF.

This sequence joins TRBV3-1 and TRBJ1-4; 9 bases align to TRBD1. Trimming cost V 0 bases and J 6 bases; bases outside gene matches: 8. This CDR3 spans 17 amino acids. Looked up from germline, CDR1 is LGHDT and CDR2 is YNNKEL (reference sequence). Here the CDR3 DNA reads TGTGCCAGCAGCCAAGAAGGCAGCGGGGACAGGGATGAAAAACTGTTTTTT. It translates to CASSQEGSGDRDEKLFF.

This clonotype was counted between two and nine times. The gene calls are TRBV7-9 and TRBJ1-2; D is unclear. The CDR3 length is 14 residues. From germline, CDR1 is SEHNR and CDR2 FQNEAQ (reference sequence). V dropped 2 bases and J dropped 8 bases, with 15 bases sitting between them. The CDR3 loop is CASSLPGVRGGYTF. In nucleotides, the CDR3 is TGTGCCAGCAGCTTACCAGGCGTGCGGGGAGGCTACACCTTC.

This clonotype has more than one count but fewer than ten. The CDR3 DNA follows: TGCGCCAGCAGCTTATTGACTAGTCCGCAAGAGACCCAGTACTTC. This codes for CASSLLTSPQETQYF. The genes are TRBV5-1 and TRBJ2-5, with TRBD2 as a possible D gene (6 bases). Germline V gives CDR1 SGHRS, CDR2 YFSETQ. Trimming left V 2 bases short and J 2 bases short, with 13 bases between. The CDR3 has 15 residues.

This clonotype was detected only a few times. This sequence joins TRBV5-1 and TRBJ1-1, with D perhaps TRBD1 (6 bases). Germline assignment: CDR1 SGHRS and CDR2 YFSETQ. This CDR3 has 15 residues. With 4 bases removed from V and 5 bases from J, the gap between germline ends came to 18 bases. The DNA of the CDR3 is TGCGCCAGCAGCCCGAGGGCAGGGGATACAACTGAAGCTTTCTTT. Protein product: CASSPRAGDTTEAFF.

This clonotype was observed a few times. V and J are TRBV24-1 and TRBJ2-5, with unresolved D. The CDR3 totals 15 residues. Germline V gene lookup returns CDR1 KGHDR and CDR2 SFDVKD. The ends were cut back, 4 bases at V and 3 bases at J, with 14 bases in the middle. The DNA for the CDR3 is TGTGCCACCAGTGACCGCCGTGAGATAAAAGAGACCCAGTACTTC. Residues: CATSDRREIKETQYF.

This chain uses TRBV24-1 with TRBJ1-2; TRBD1 is a possible D gene (5 bases). V lost 3 bases, J lost 3 bases, and 7 bases lay in between. The CDR3 runs 13 residues. Germline assignment: CDR1 KGHDR and CDR2 SFDVKD. CDR3 in DNA: TGTGCCACCAGTGATCAGACAGACTATGGCTACACCTTC. This gives the protein CATSDQTDYGYTF.

This clonotype was recorded a few times. V usage is TRBV20-1 and J usage is TRBJ1-2, with D tentatively TRBD1 (5 bases). CDR3 length: 13 amino acids. The V end was cut by 5 bases, the J end by 1 base, with 11 bases between. Germline CDR1 DFQATT, CDR2 SNEGSKA (reference sequence). The CDR3 reads CSARLGVNYGYTF. The CDR3 DNA reads as TGCAGTGCTCGCCTGGGGGTTAACTATGGCTACACCTTC.

Only a few counts were recorded for this clonotype. The chain employs TRBV20-1 and TRBJ2-6, with D possibly TRBD1 on 5 matching bases. The germline V and J ends were trimmed by 2 bases and 13 bases, with 12 bases remaining between them. This CDR3 spans 12 amino acids. Germline V lookup: CDR1 DFQATT, CDR2 SNEGSKA (reference sequence). CDR3 region: CSARKGSRVLTF. As DNA, the CDR3 is TGCAGTGCTAGAAAGGGGTCGCGGGTCCTGACTTTC.

This chain uses TRBV20-1 with TRBJ2-3, with 11 nucleotides matching TRBD2. This CDR3 contains 14 residues. In germline, CDR1 is DFQATT, CDR2 SNEGSKA (reference sequence). V was clipped by 4 bases and J by 6 bases; unmatched bases: 6. The CDR3 region has the DNA TGCAGTGCTAAACTAGCGGGAGCATCGGATACGCAGTATTTT. The encoded protein is CSAKLAGASDTQYF.

This clonotype occurred once. The chain employs TRBV4-3 and TRBJ2-7, with 8 bases identical to TRBD1. CDR3 size: 14 residues. Germline lookup yields CDR1 LGHNA and CDR2 YSLEER. V gave up 1 base and J gave up 5 bases; unmatched junction bases: 4. The CDR3 protein is CASSQGTGSNEQYF. CDR3 DNA sequence: TGCGCCAGCAGCCAAGGGACAGGGAGCAACGAGCAGTACTTC.

In its sample, this clonotype was seen many times. The chain links TRBV5-1 to TRBJ2-7; 10 nucleotides line up with TRBD2. Trimming took 4 bases from V and 6 from J; bases not matched to a gene: 7. This CDR3 has 14 amino acids. From germline, CDR1 is SGHRS and CDR2 YFSETQ. In nucleotides, the CDR3 is TGCGCCAGCAGCGTCGGGACTAGCGTACTCGAGCAGTACTTC. This encodes CASSVGTSVLEQYF.

This clonotype was counted only a few times. This sequence joins TRBV24-1 and TRBJ1-2; D perhaps matches TRBD1 (6 bases). Germline values: CDR1 KGHDR, CDR2 SFDVKD. The ends were cut back, 1 base at V and 8 bases at J, with 13 bases in the middle. The CDR3 runs to 14 residues. DNA of the CDR3: TGTGCCACCAGTGATTTCCGGGACAAGAACGGCTACACCTTC. It is translated as CATSDFRDKNGYTF.

This clonotype has ten or more counts. V usage is TRBV6-2 or TRBV6-3 and J usage is TRBJ2-7; D ambiguous. CDR1 and CDR2 from the germline V gene are MNHEY and SVGEGT. This CDR3 region has 14 residues. V was trimmed by 7 bases and J by 3 bases, leaving 16 bases between them. CDR3 residues: CASKILGVGYEQYF. For the CDR3, the DNA is TGTGCCAGCAAAATCCTAGGAGTTGGCTACGAGCAGTACTTC.